This is a list of T cell receptor beta chains from one sample in a study of shared clonotypes between healthy human individuals. TCRdb keeps only in-frame clones here, not all; method: immunoSEQ multiplex PCR. The table includes more than 2 million clones, roughly 94% detected once. The specimen was naive CD4+ T cells sorted from blood. Receptor source: a man aged 18 to 29 in good health. Each CDR3 is given with its conserved first and last residue.

j_call v_call cdr3_aa
TRBJ2-5 TRBV7-2 CASSFAGGAETQYF
TRBJ1-4 TRBV5-5 CASSLEQHNEKLFF
TRBJ1-1 TRBV7-8 CASSFSTQNTEAFF
TRBJ1-1 TRBV20-1 CSANRNTEAFF
TRBJ2-7 TRBV6-1 CASGGGPDSYEQYF
TRBJ2-3 TRBV6-5 CASSLSNTQYF
TRBJ2-7 TRBV28 CASSLRGQGLRSYEQYF
TRBJ2-3 TRBV2 CASSELAVYGTDTQYF
TRBJ1-4 TRBV30 CAWSVVGGNRERINEKLFF
TRBJ2-7 TRBV7-9 CASSLNRVEQYF
TRBJ2-3 TRBV5-1 CASSSPGQGSDTQYF
TRBJ2-4 TRBV5-4 CASSLGGWHIQYF
TRBJ2-1 TRBV18 CASSPLQGTGGEQFF
TRBJ2-2 TRBV2 CASSSGSSTGELFF
TRBJ2-5 TRBV4-1 CASSQYGDRRGTSGYQETQYF
TRBJ2-3 TRBV9 CASSLTGTSTDTQYF
TRBJ2-3 TRBV7-9 CASSLAGTSTDTQYF
TRBJ2-7 TRBV6-5 CASSFTGIGTYEQYF
TRBJ1-2 TRBV5-6 CASSLGRGRGYGYTF
TRBJ2-7 TRBV5-1 CASSLVSGQGHSEQYF
TRBJ1-2 TRBV29-1 CSVGLFQGVYGYTF
TRBJ2-2 TRBV6-5 CASSPGLARAGELFF
TRBJ1-1 TRBV6-5 CASTRGRGTEAFF
TRBJ2-5 TRBV7-2 CASSLRTSGRVQETQYF
TRBJ2-5 TRBV27 CATGLAGSETQYF
TRBJ2-7 TRBV11-2 CASSFQIPPYEQYF
TRBJ1-3 TRBV12-5 CASGFGRNTIYF
TRBJ2-7 TRBV5-1 CASSLGGTGSYEQYF
TRBJ1-4 TRBV5-1 CASSLGRVDEKLFF
TRBJ1-1 TRBV14 CASAQGHRTEAFF
TRBJ2-7 TRBV11-2 CASSLNRVSYEQYF
TRBJ2-1 TRBV18 CASSPLAGGTEQFF
TRBJ1-1 TRBV29-1 CSARVIQGAEAFF
TRBJ2-5 TRBV27 CASSRQGHDVETQYF
TRBJ1-3 TRBV7-6 CASSLGPLDTIYF
TRBJ2-1 TRBV7-2 CASSSSSGGNNEQFF
TRBJ2-7 TRBV7-9 CASSAIGTSVYEQYF
TRBJ1-5 TRBV7-6 CASSLAEGQPQHF
TRBJ2-2 TRBV2 CASSETLAGLGELFF
TRBJ2-1 TRBV30 CACSSRDGYNEQFF